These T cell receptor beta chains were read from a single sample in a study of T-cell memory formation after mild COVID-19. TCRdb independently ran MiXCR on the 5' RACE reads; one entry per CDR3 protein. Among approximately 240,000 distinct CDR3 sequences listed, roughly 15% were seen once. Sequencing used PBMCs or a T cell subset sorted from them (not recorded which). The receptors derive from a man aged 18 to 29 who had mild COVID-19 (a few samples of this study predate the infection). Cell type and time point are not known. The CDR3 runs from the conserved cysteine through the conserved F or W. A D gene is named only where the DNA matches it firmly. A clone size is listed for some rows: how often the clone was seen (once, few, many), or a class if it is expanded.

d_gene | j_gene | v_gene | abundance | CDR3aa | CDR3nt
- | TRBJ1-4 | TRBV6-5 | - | CASSRLGASKNEKLFF | TGTGCCAGCAGCCGACTGGGGGCCTCGAAGAATGAAAAACTGTTTTTT
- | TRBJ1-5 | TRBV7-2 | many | CASSFATNNQPQHF | TGTGCCAGCAGCTTCGCCACTAACAATCAGCCCCAGCATTTT
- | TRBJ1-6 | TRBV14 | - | CASSQQTPNSPLHF | TGTGCCAGCAGCCAACAGACTCCTAATTCACCCCTCCACTTT
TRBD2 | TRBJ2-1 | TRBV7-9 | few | CASLGGAVGNEQFF | TGTGCCAGCCTCGGGGGGGCCGTTGGGAATGAGCAGTTCTTC
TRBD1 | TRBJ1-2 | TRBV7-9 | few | CASSYTGGGGYTF | TGTGCCAGCAGCTATACAGGGGGAGGTGGCTACACCTTC
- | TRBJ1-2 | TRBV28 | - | CASSREDGYTF | TGTGCCAGCAGCCGGGAGGACGGCTACACCTTC
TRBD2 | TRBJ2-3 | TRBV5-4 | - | CASSRSGGKDTQYF | TGTGCCAGCTCGCGGAGCGGGGGTAAAGATACGCAGTATTTT
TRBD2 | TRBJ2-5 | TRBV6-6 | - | CASSYISASGGPPAVF | TGTGCCAGCAGTTACATTTCCGCGAGCGGGGGGCCGCCAGCCGTTTTC
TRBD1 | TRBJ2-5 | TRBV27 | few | CASRQGAAETQYF | TGTGCCAGCAGGCAGGGGGCGGCGGAGACCCAGTACTTC
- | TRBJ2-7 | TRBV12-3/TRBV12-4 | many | CASSTGYEQYF | TGTGCCAGCAGTACAGGCTACGAGCAGTACTTC
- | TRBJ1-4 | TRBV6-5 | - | CASSPRRREKLFF | TGTGCCAGCAGCCCCCGGCGGCGAGAAAAACTGTTTTTT
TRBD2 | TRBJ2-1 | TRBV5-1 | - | CASSFGKASGGISYNEQFF | TGCGCCAGCAGCTTTGGAAAAGCTAGCGGGGGAATCTCCTACAATGAGCAGTTCTTC
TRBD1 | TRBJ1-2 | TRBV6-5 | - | CASSYGGGQGNYGYTF | TGTGCCAGCAGTTACGGGGGGGGACAGGGGAACTATGGCTACACCTTC
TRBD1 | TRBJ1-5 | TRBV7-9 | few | CASSIGTGVQPQHF | TGTGCCAGCAGCATAGGGACAGGGGTTCAGCCCCAGCATTTT
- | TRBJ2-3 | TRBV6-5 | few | CASSYSKGGTDTQYF | TGTGCCAGCAGTTACTCGAAGGGCGGCACAGATACGCAGTATTTT
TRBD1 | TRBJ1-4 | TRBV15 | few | CATSRLQGPAEKLFF | TGTGCCACCAGCAGACTACAGGGGCCCGCTGAAAAACTGTTTTTT
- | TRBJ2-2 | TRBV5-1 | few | CASSLLPGEAGELFF | TGCGCCAGCAGCTTGCTACCAGGGGAGGCCGGGGAGCTGTTTTTT
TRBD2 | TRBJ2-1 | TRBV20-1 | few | CSAGPRSGGVYNEQFF | TGCAGTGCTGGGCCCCGGTCGGGAGGCGTCTACAATGAGCAGTTCTTC
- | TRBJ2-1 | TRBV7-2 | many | CASSRERASYNEQFF | TGTGCCAGCAGCCGAGAGAGGGCCTCCTACAATGAGCAGTTCTTC
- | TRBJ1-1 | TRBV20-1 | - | CSARDPQSGPPEAFF | TGCAGTGCTAGAGATCCCCAGTCAGGGCCCCCCGAAGCTTTCTTT
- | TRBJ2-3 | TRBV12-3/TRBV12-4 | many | CASSLARASTDTQYF | TGTGCCAGCAGTTTAGCACGGGCTAGCACAGATACGCAGTATTTT
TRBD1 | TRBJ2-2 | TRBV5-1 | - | CASSPQPTGGNTGELFF | TGCGCCAGCAGCCCACAACCCACAGGGGGCAACACCGGGGAGCTGTTTTTT
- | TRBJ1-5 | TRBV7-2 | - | CASSLRGGTGGNQPQHF | TGTGCCAGCAGCTTAAGAGGGGGGACGGGAGGCAATCAGCCCCAGCATTTT
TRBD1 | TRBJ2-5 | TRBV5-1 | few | CASSYGTGRRETQYF | TGCGCCAGCAGCTACGGGACAGGGAGGAGAGAGACCCAGTACTTC
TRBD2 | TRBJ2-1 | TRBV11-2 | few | CASRRLAAPEQFF | TGTGCCAGCAGGCGACTAGCGGCTCCTGAGCAGTTCTTC
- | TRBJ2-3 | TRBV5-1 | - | CASSNPRTDTQYF | TGCGCCAGCAGCAACCCGAGGACAGATACGCAGTATTTT